What follows are 8 T cell receptor beta chains derived from one specimen sequenced in a study of cytomegalovirus exposure and HLA in healthy donors (TCRdb year 2017). The protocol used for the library was the immunoSEQ multiplex PCR assay. For the multiplex PCR, a mixture combining 60 forward primers for TCR Vbeta segments and 13 reverse primers for TCR Jbeta segments was used. TCRdb stores this immuneACCESS table with in-frame sequences only. Part of the clones is absent; in the studies checked, under half of the shortfall reflects unresolved V genes, and no reason is known for the rest. This sample lists about 60,000 clones; around 80% were detected once. Around 4.2% of the sample is in the top ten clones. The sample taken for sequencing was PBMCs. Receptors were obtained from a woman aged 25 to 39 in good health and CMV-seronegative.

The chain uses TRBV4-3 and TRBJ1-5; D gene uncertain. The CDR3 has 16 amino acids. The V end was cut by 0 bases, the J end by 0 bases, with 9 bases between. Germline CDR1 is LGHNA and CDR2 is YSLEER. This CDR3 reads CASSQDYPDSNQPQHF. CDR3 DNA: TGCGCCAGCAGCCAAGATTACCCAGATAGCAATCAGCCCCAGCATTTT.

This clone was recorded once. The genes are TRBV27 and TRBJ2-7; TRBD2 matches at 7 bases. The CDR3 has 13 residues. With V trimmed by 3 bases and J by 3 bases, 2 bases remained unmatched. CDR1 is MNHEY, CDR2 SMNVEV, per germline (reference sequence). In DNA form, the CDR3 reads TGTGCCAGCAGTTTGGGGGGGAGCTACGAGCAGTACTTC. Its protein is CASSLGGSYEQYF.

V and J are TRBV6-5 and TRBJ1-2; no reliable D call. This CDR3 contains 14 residues. The ends were cut back, 6 bases at V and 4 bases at J, with 15 bases in the middle. Per germline, CDR1 MNHEY and CDR2 SVGAGI. CDR3 coding DNA: TGTGCCAGCAGACCTCCGGGAATTCTCTATGGCTACACCTTC. It specifies CASRPPGILYGYTF.

The chain is built from TRBV6-5 and TRBJ1-2; D is uncertain. Trimming pared 0 bases from V and 2 bases from J, leaving 7 bases between. Germline-derived CDR1 and CDR2 are MNHEY and SVGAGI. This CDR3 comprises 14 residues. For the CDR3, the DNA is TGTGCCAGCAGTTACTCGTCAGGCAACTATGGCTACACCTTC. Translating it yields CASSYSSGNYGYTF.

The rearrangement joins TRBV5-1 to TRBJ1-1; 8 bases line up with TRBD1. This CDR3 contains 14 residues. With V trimmed by 2 bases and J by 4 bases, 4 bases remained unmatched. CDR1 is SGHRS and CDR2 is YFSETQ in the germline V gene. The DNA for the CDR3 is TGCGCCAGCAGCTTATGGACAGGGAGCACTGAAGCTTTCTTT. Its protein is CASSLWTGSTEAFF.

The rearrangement joins TRBV10-3 to TRBJ1-5, with D perhaps TRBD1 (6 bases). Germline CDR1 ENHRY, CDR2 SYGVKD. There are 16 residues in the CDR3. The V end was cut by 8 bases, the J end by 3 bases, with 20 bases between. Here the CDR3 DNA reads TGTGCCATCTCAGATGAGGGCCGACAGGCCAATCAGCCCCAGCATTTT. Protein: CAISDEGRQANQPQHF.

The genes are TRBV10-1 and TRBJ2-3, with D tentatively TRBD1 (6 bases). The CDR3 has 13 residues. Deletions cut 10 bases from V and 2 bases from J, with 13 bases between. The germline V gene encodes CDR1 WNHNN and CDR2 SYGVQD (reference sequence). The CDR3 bases are TGCGCCATCCTCGGACAGTCCACAGATACGCAGTATTTT. The encoded protein is CAILGQSTDTQYF.

This chain links TRBV5-4 with TRBJ2-1, with 9 bases lining up with TRBD1. V lost 3 bases, J lost 5 bases, and 3 bases stayed unmatched. This CDR3 has 14 amino acids. Looked up from germline, CDR1 is SGHNT and CDR2 is YYREEE (reference sequence). As DNA, the CDR3 is TGTGCCAGCAGCTCGACAGGGGGGAACAATGAGCAGTTCTTC. Translated, it gives CASSSTGGNNEQFF. Using reference TRBV5-4 and TRBJ2-1 for the parts outside the CDR3, the full variable domain is ETGVTQSPTHLIKTRGQQVTLRCSSQSGHNTVSWYQQALGQGPQFIFQYYREEENGRGNFPPRFSGLQFPNYSSELNVNALELDDSALYLCASSSTGGNNEQFFGPGTRLTVL.